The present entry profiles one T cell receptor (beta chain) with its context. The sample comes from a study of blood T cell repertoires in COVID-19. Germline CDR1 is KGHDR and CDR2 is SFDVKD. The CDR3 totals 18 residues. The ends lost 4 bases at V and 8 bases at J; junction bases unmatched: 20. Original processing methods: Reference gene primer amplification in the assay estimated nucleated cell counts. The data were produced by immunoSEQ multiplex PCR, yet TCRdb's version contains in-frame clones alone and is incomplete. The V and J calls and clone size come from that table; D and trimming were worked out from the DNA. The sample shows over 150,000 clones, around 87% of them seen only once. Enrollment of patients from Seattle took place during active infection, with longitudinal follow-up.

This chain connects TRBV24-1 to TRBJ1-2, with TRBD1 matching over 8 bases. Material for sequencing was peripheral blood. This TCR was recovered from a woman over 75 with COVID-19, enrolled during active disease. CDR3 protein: CATSDPGTGRPGWEGYTF. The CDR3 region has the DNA TGTGCCACCAGTGACCCAGGGACAGGACGGCCCGGTTGGGAGGGCTACACCTTC.